This is a list of T cell receptor beta chains from one sample in a study of blood T cell repertoires in COVID-19. Sequencing was performed with immunoSEQ multiplex PCR; in TCRdb, only in-frame clones are kept and a portion is missing. The table records 40,000 to 50,000 clones, roughly nine tenths of them present only once. The sample consisted of peripheral blood. The receptors shown here come from a middle-aged man with active COVID-19. Both conserved end residues are part of each CDR3. A D gene is named only where the DNA matches it firmly. Not all rows give a size; the values are once, few, many and, for expanded clones, a class.

V gene	J gene	clone size	D gene	CDR3 length	CDR3 DNA	CDR3 protein
TRBV11-1	TRBJ2-1	.	TRBD2	16	TGTGCCAGCAGCACCCAGGCAAGCGGGAGTGGAAATGAGCAGTTCTTC	CASSTQASGSGNEQFF
TRBV4-1	TRBJ2-1	.	.	17	TGCGCCAGCAGCCAGGGGCCCGGCTCTAGCTCCTACAATGAGCAGTTCTTC	CASSQGPGSSSYNEQFF
TRBV7-8	TRBJ2-5	.	.	14	TGTGCCAGCAGCTTCTTAGCGGTCCAAGAGACCCAGTACTTC	CASSFLAVQETQYF
TRBV6-5	TRBJ2-3	.	TRBD2	16	TGTGCCAGCAGTTACTCTAGCGGGAGTGGCACAGATACGCAGTATTTT	CASSYSSGSGTDTQYF
TRBV30	TRBJ2-7	once	TRBD2	14	TGTGCCTGGAGTTTCGGGACTAGCTCCTACGAGCAGTACTTC	CAWSFGTSSYEQYF
TRBV29-1	TRBJ1-2	.	.	13	TGCAGCGTTGAAAGTCCCGAGGTGTTGGGCTACACCTTC	CSVESPEVLGYTF
TRBV5-4	TRBJ2-1	.	TRBD1	11	TGTGCCAGCGAACAACAGGGGTCTTGGTTCTTC	CASEQQGSWFF
TRBV24-1	TRBJ2-5	.	TRBD1	14	TGTGCCACCAGTGATACAGGGGGCCAAGAGACCCAGTACTTC	CATSDTGGQETQYF
TRBV10-3	TRBJ2-5	few	TRBD1	13	TGTGCCATCAACCGGGACAGGCAAGAGACCCAGTACTTC	CAINRDRQETQYF
TRBV5-1	TRBJ2-7	.	.	14	TGCGCCAGCAGCTCCGAGGGACTCTCCTACGAGCAGTACTTC	CASSSEGLSYEQYF
TRBV6-2/TRBV6-3	TRBJ2-1	.	.	15	TGTGCCAGCAACCCAGGGGCCCTTTCCTACAATGAGCAGTTCTTC	CASNPGALSYNEQFF
TRBV28	TRBJ2-7	.	.	12	TGTGCCAGCAGTTTTAGGAGCTACGAGCAGTACTTC	CASSFRSYEQYF